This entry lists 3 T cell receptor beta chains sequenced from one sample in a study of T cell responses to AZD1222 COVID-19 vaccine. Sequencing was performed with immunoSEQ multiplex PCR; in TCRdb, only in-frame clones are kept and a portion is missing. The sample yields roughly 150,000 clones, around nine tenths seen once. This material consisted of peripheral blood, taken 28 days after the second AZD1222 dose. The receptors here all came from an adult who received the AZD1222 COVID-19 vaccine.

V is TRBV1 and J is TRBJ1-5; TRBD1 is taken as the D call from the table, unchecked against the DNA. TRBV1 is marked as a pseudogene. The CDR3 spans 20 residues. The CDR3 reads CTSSQDPQGRPVIRPGPQHF. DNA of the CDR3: TGCACCAGCAGCCAGGATCCACAGGGACGCCCTGTAATTAGGCCTGGGCCCCAGCATTTT.

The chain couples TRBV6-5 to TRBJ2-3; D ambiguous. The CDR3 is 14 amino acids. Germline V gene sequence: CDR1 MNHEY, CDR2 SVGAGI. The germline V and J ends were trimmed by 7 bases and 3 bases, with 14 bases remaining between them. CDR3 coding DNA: TGTGCCAGCATCTCTGCGTTCCTAACAGATACGCAGTATTTT. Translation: CASISAFLTDTQYF.

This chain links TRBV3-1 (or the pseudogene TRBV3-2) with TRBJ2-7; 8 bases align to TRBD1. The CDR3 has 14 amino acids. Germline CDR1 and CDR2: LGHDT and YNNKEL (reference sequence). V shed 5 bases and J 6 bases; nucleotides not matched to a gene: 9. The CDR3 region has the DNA TGTGCCAGCAGCATTCGGACAGGGTCCCTCGAGCAGTACTTC. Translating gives CASSIRTGSLEQYF.